Listed below are T cell receptor beta chains from one sample, sequenced in a study of cytomegalovirus exposure and HLA in healthy donors. Sequenced by immunoSEQ multiplex PCR; TCRdb stores in-frame clones only, minus some. The sample lists 70,000 or so clones, approximately 95% occurring once. The sequencing input was PBMCs. These receptors all stem from a man aged 18 to 29 in good health and CMV-seropositive. The CDR3 runs from the conserved cysteine through the conserved F or W. A D gene is named only where the DNA matches it firmly. A clone size is listed for some rows: how often the clone was seen (once, few, many), or a class if it is expanded.

abundance,d_gene,v_gene,j_gene,CDR3aa,CDR3nt
-,-,TRBV5-1,TRBJ1-2,CASSLRSGPNYGYTF,TGCGCCAGCAGCTTGAGGTCAGGGCCTAACTATGGCTACACCTTC
once,TRBD2,TRBV7-8,TRBJ2-7,CASSYRTSASREQYF,TGTGCCAGCAGCTACAGGACTAGCGCCTCCCGGGAGCAGTACTTC
-,-,TRBV28,TRBJ2-3,CASSSVTDTQYF,TGTGCCAGCAGTTCAGTTACAGATACGCAGTATTTT
-,-,TRBV5-8,TRBJ2-1,CASSLGDRFAYNEQFF,TGTGCCAGCAGCTTGGGCGACAGATTCGCCTACAATGAGCAGTTCTTC
-,-,TRBV9,TRBJ2-2,CASSPRGGYTGELFF,TGTGCCAGCAGCCCCCGTGGAGGGTACACCGGGGAGCTGTTTTTT
-,TRBD1,TRBV11-2,TRBJ2-7,CASSQAGTGGHEQYF,TGTGCCAGCAGCCAAGCCGGGACAGGGGGCCACGAGCAGTACTTC
-,TRBD2,TRBV5-1,TRBJ2-5,CASSLGTSGEETQYF,TGCGCCAGCAGCTTGGGGACTAGCGGGGAAGAGACCCAGTACTTC
-,-,TRBV28,TRBJ1-1,CASSLGQGSTEAFF,TGTGCCAGCAGTTTGGGGCAGGGAAGCACTGAAGCTTTCTTT
-,TRBD2,TRBV5-1,TRBJ2-1,CASRLAGGGGNEQFF,TGCGCCAGCAGGCTAGCGGGAGGCGGGGGAAATGAGCAGTTCTTC
-,TRBD2,TRBV19,TRBJ2-1,CASSYLPAGSSYNEQFF,TGTGCCAGTAGCTATCTTCCAGCGGGGAGCTCCTACAATGAGCAGTTCTTC
-,TRBD2,TRBV28,TRBJ2-7,CASSLGLAGATYEQYF,TGTGCCAGCAGTTTAGGGCTAGCGGGAGCCACCTACGAGCAGTACTTC
once,-,TRBV11-3,TRBJ2-3,CASSLGSGEGTDTQYF,TGTGCCAGCAGCTTAGGGTCGGGAGAGGGCACAGATACGCAGTATTTT
-,-,TRBV4-1,TRBJ1-1,CASSQDQGWGGRVNTEAFF,TGCGCCAGCAGCCAAGATCAAGGATGGGGGGGCAGGGTAAACACTGAAGCTTTCTTT
-,TRBD1,TRBV25-1,TRBJ1-2,CASSDWQGAYYGYTF,TGTGCCAGCAGTGACTGGCAGGGGGCCTACTATGGCTACACCTTC
-,TRBD1,TRBV28,TRBJ2-5,CASSPIRDRASRETQYF,TGTGCCAGCAGTCCCATCCGGGACAGGGCATCGCGGGAGACCCAGTACTTC
-,TRBD2,TRBV29-1,TRBJ2-7,CSVSGVPSGSKVEQYF,TGCAGCGTTTCAGGGGTACCTAGCGGGAGTAAGGTCGAGCAGTACTTC
-,TRBD1,TRBV9,TRBJ2-4,CASSVAGQGKNIQYF,TGTGCCAGCAGCGTAGCGGGACAGGGAAAAAACATTCAGTACTTC
-,-,TRBV5-1,TRBJ2-7,CASSLDPGLGEQYF,TGCGCCAGCAGCTTGGATCCAGGGCTGGGGGAGCAGTACTTC
once,-,TRBV5-4,TRBJ2-3,CASSPGEGSSTDTQYF,TGTGCCAGCAGCCCAGGGGAGGGGTCTAGCACAGATACGCAGTATTTT
-,-,TRBV7-3,TRBJ1-1,CASSLFVSTDEAFF,TGTGCCAGCAGCTTATTTGTATCGACAGATGAAGCTTTCTTT
-,-,TRBV7-9,TRBJ2-2,CASSFGLREESAGELFF,TGTGCCAGCAGCTTTGGCCTGCGAGAGGAAAGCGCCGGGGAGCTGTTTTTT
-,-,TRBV9,TRBJ2-1,CASSALVADAYNEQFF,TGTGCCAGCAGCGCCCTCGTGGCGGATGCCTACAATGAGCAGTTCTTC
-,-,TRBV5-1,TRBJ2-3,CASSLAGEAVYTDTQYF,TGCGCCAGCAGCTTGGCCGGGGAGGCGGTATACACAGATACGCAGTATTTT
-,TRBD2,TRBV6-5,TRBJ2-7,CASSVWREPYYEQYF,TGTGCCAGCAGTGTCTGGCGGGAGCCGTATTACGAGCAGTACTTC
-,-,TRBV7-9,TRBJ2-7,CASSTFNSSYEQYF,TGTGCCAGCAGCACCTTCAATAGCTCCTACGAGCAGTACTTC
-,-,TRBV7-3,TRBJ1-1,CASSMGQNTEAFF,TGTGCCAGCAGCATGGGACAAAACACTGAAGCTTTCTTT
-,TRBD2,TRBV10-3,TRBJ2-5,CAIGGTSGQETQYF,TGTGCCATAGGCGGGACTAGCGGTCAAGAGACCCAGTACTTC
-,TRBD2,TRBV27,TRBJ2-2,CASSLGSGRAGELFF,TGTGCCAGCAGTTTAGGGAGCGGGAGGGCCGGGGAGCTGTTTTTT
-,TRBD1,TRBV28,TRBJ1-4,CASHSGGRTNEKLFF,TGTGCCAGCCACTCAGGGGGTCGAACTAATGAAAAACTGTTTTTT
once,-,TRBV10-3,TRBJ2-1,CAISVGPQGEQFF,TGTGCCATCAGTGTGGGCCCACAGGGTGAGCAGTTCTTC
once,-,TRBV27,TRBJ1-1,CASSLRGIGTEAFF,TGTGCCAGCAGTTTAAGGGGTATTGGCACTGAAGCTTTCTTT
-,-,TRBV12-5,TRBJ1-5,CASGLVLGAAFYQPQHF,TGTGCTAGTGGTTTGGTACTTGGGGCAGCTTTTTATCAGCCCCAGCATTTT
-,-,TRBV14,TRBJ2-7,CASSQDGHEQYF,TGTGCCAGCAGCCAAGATGGCCACGAGCAGTACTTC
-,-,TRBV11-2,TRBJ2-7,CASSPQDSPAEQYF,TGTGCCAGCAGCCCCCAGGACAGTCCCGCCGAGCAGTACTTC
-,-,TRBV28,TRBJ2-3,CASNGPSTDTQYF,TGTGCCAGCAATGGGCCCTCCACAGATACGCAGTATTTT
-,-,TRBV5-1,TRBJ2-3,CASSLTASGTDTQYF,TGCGCCAGCAGCTTGACGGCTAGCGGCACAGATACGCAGTATTTT
-,TRBD1,TRBV6-1,TRBJ1-2,CASSRDRSHYGYTF,TGTGCCAGCAGTCGGGACAGATCGCACTATGGCTACACCTTC
-,-,TRBV14,TRBJ2-3,CASSQTRSYFTDTQYF,TGTGCCAGCAGCCAAACCAGGTCATATTTCACAGATACGCAGTATTTT
-,TRBD2,TRBV15,TRBJ2-1,CATSSQAGVYNEQFF,TGTGCCACCAGCAGCCAAGCGGGAGTCTACAATGAGCAGTTCTTC